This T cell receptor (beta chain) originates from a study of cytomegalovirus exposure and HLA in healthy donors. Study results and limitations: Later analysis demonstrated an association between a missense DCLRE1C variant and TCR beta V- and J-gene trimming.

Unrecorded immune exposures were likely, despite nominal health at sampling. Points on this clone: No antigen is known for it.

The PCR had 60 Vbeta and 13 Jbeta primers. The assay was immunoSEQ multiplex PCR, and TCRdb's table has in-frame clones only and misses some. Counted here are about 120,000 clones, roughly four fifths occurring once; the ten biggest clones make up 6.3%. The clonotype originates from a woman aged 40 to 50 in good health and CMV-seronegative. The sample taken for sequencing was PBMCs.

The DNA for the CDR3 is TGTGCCAGCAGCTTAGATCAGGGGAGAGGCACCGGGGAGCTGTTTTTT. This translates into CASSLDQGRGTGELFF. The chain joins TRBV7-6 to TRBJ2-2, with D possibly being TRBD1 (6 bases). The V end was cut by 1 base, the J end by 4 bases, with 13 bases between. CDR3 size: 16 residues. Germline loops: CDR1 SGHVS, CDR2 FNYEAQ.